Below, one T cell receptor beta chain is given with its context. The CDR3 is 14 amino acids. The trim removed 6 bases at V and 13 bases at J, leaving 11 bases unmatched. The germline V gene has CDR1 MNHEY and CDR2 SVGAGI. The method was immunoSEQ multiplex PCR; TCRdb's version includes in-frame clones alone and lacks a portion of them. Of fewer than 100,000 clones listed, under 85% are singletons. This record comes from a study of OX40 agonist ivuxolimab in advanced cancers. On the study more broadly: Patients were treated with intravenous ivuxolimab, dosed at 0.01 to 10 mg/kg and infused every 2 weeks.

The specimen was CD4+ or CD8+ T cells sorted from blood, collected in a trial of the OX40 agonist ivuxolimab. The V and J genes are TRBV6-5 and TRBJ2-1; 11 bases are shared with TRBD2. The TCR originated in an adult with an advanced solid tumor such as melanoma, head and neck, liver or kidney cancer. The CDR3 region is CASRSTSGSLPQFF. CDR3 nucleotide sequence: TGTGCCAGCAGATCCACTAGCGGGAGCCTCCCCCAGTTCTTC.